This T cell receptor beta chain comes out of a study of identifying expanded T cells in peripheral blood. Whole-study results and caveats: Across healthy donors, higher total template counts meant significantly greater roughly 2-week count variance. About 1.3 clones differed between technical replicates, versus about 15 and 19 over time.

The CDR3 has 13 residues. Germline-derived CDR1 and CDR2 are LNHDA and SQIVND (reference sequence). V lost 3 bases and J lost 7, with 10 bases in between. As to this clone: Its antigen is unidentified.

Produced via immunoSEQ multiplex PCR; TCRdb's table is partial and in-frame only. In the table there are around 80,000 clones, 90% of which are singletons. Healthy donors had no documented immune events, such as infections, while sampled. The sequence was collected from a person between 18 and 75 years old in good health. Input material: blood. The V gene is TRBV19, the J gene TRBJ2-1; D call uncertain. CDR3 in DNA: TGTGCCAGTAGTATCGCGGCGGCGAATGAGCAGTTCTTC. Its translation: CASSIAAANEQFF.